This TCR beta chain was found in a study of T-cell reconstitution after alpha-beta-depleted transplantation in children. This clonotype was recorded at least ten times. This CDR3 spans 14 amino acids. Trimming cost V 4 bases and J 3 bases, with 14 bases left between them. Per germline, CDR1 SGDLS and CDR2 YYNGEE. Unique molecular identifiers were built into the TCRbeta library. TCRdb fed the PCR reads into MiXCR, producing one record per CDR3 protein. Of about 400,000 distinct CDR3 sequences in the sample, 20% were seen once. The input for sequencing was PBMCs from the stem cell graft donor, taken from the stem cell graft. The receptor comes from a human donor who donated a stem cell graft to a child with acute myeloid leukemia. The chain combines TRBV9 with TRBJ2-7; maybe TRBD1 (6 bases). CDR3 in amino acids: CASSPQTGHYEQYF. The CDR3 DNA is TGTGCCAGCAGCCCCCAGACAGGACACTACGAGCAGTACTTC.